This TCR beta chain was found in a study of shared clonotypes between healthy human individuals. To note about this clone: Antigen specificity is unknown.

Findings and limits, study-wide: In having few donors, the study represented limited genetic and exposure-history diversity. Clonotypes not shared had lower generation probabilities than those common to all four donors.

Produced via immunoSEQ multiplex PCR; TCRdb's table is partial and in-frame only. The data contain some 2.3 million clones, over 85% of them singletons. The receptor comes from a man aged 18 to 29 in good health. Some clones in this sample may be carry-over from other donors' samples. Input material: naive CD4+ T cells from PBMCs. Subset reported: CD45RA+ positively selected.

CDR3 protein: CASSVGLTGQPQHF. CDR3 bases: TGTGCCAGCAGCGTAGGACTAACCGGGCAGCCCCAGCATTTT. This chain connects TRBV9 to TRBJ1-5; D is undetermined. The ends were cut back, 0 bases at V and 7 bases at J, with 11 bases in the middle. The CDR3 runs 14 residues. Germline loops: CDR1 SGDLS, CDR2 YYNGEE.